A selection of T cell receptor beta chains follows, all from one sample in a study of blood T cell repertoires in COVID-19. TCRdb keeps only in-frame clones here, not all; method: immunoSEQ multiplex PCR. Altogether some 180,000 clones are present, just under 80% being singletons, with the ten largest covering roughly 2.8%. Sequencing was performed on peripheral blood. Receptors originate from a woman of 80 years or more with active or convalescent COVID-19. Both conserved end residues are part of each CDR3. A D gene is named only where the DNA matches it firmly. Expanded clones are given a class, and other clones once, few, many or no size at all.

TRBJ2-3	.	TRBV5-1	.	CASSLTSGTPSTDTQYF	TGCGCCAGCAGCTTGACTTCCGGGACACCTAGCACAGATACGCAGTATTTT
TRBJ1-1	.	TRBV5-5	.	CASSLVPGWTEAFF	TGTGCCAGCAGCTTGGTACCCGGGTGGACTGAAGCTTTCTTT
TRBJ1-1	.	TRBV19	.	CASSIGQGRAFEAFF	TGTGCCAGTAGTATCGGTCAGGGGAGGGCCTTTGAAGCTTTCTTT
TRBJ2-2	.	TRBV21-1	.	CASSKTGVATGELFF	TGTGCCAGCAGCAAGACAGGGGTGGCCACCGGGGAGCTGTTTTTT
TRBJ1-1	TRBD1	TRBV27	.	CASSSGQGNEAFF	TGTGCCAGCAGTTCGGGACAGGGAAATGAAGCTTTCTTT
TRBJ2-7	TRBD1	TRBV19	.	CASSLHSGQAYEQYF	TGTGCCAGTAGTCTTCACTCGGGACAGGCCTACGAGCAGTACTTC
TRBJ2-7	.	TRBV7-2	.	CASSFRAGRGDEQYF	TGTGCCAGCAGCTTCAGGGCTGGCAGGGGGGACGAGCAGTACTTC
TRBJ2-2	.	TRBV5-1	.	CASRLGQRSAGELFF	TGCGCCAGCAGGTTAGGACAGCGCAGTGCCGGGGAGCTGTTTTTT
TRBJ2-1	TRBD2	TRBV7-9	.	CASSFLTSGGSNEQFF	TGTGCCAGCAGCTTCCTAACTAGCGGGGGGAGCAATGAGCAGTTCTTC
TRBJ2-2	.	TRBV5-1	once	CASSLSQARTGELFF	TGCGCCAGCAGCTTATCACAGGCTCGGACCGGGGAGCTGTTTTTT
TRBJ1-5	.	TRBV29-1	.	CSVRRDSNQPQHF	TGCAGCGTTCGACGGGATAGCAATCAGCCCCAGCATTTT
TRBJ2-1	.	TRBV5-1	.	CASSLDTEQFF	TGCGCCAGCAGCTTGGACACAGAGCAGTTCTTC
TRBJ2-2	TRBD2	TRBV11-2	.	CASSISGGGLRTGELFF	TGTGCCAGCAGCATTAGCGGGGGGGGCCTTAGGACCGGGGAGCTGTTTTTT
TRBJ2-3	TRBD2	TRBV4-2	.	CASSQVTGGPIGTDTQYF	TGTGCCAGCAGCCAAGTCACGGGGGGGCCAATTGGCACAGATACGCAGTATTTT
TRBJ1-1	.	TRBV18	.	CASSPLQRDSEAFF	TGTGCCAGCTCACCACTTCAGAGAGACTCAGAAGCTTTCTTT
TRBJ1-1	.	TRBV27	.	CAAGTFDNTEAFF	TGTGCCGCCGGGACATTCGATAACACTGAAGCTTTCTTT
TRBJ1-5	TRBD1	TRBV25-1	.	CASSDLGQAQPQHF	TGTGCCAGCAGTGACCTGGGACAGGCCCAGCCCCAGCATTTT
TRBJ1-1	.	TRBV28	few	CGVQGSATEAFF	TGTGGCGTACAGGGTAGTGCAACTGAAGCTTTCTTT
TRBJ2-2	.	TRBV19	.	CASSTSSASGELFF	TGTGCCAGTAGTACCTCTTCAGCGTCCGGGGAGCTGTTTTTT
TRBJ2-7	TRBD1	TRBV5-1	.	CASSLLQGNGEQYF	TGCGCCAGCAGCTTGTTACAGGGGAATGGCGAGCAGTACTTC
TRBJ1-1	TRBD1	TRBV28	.	CASSQGTENTEAFF	TGTGCCAGCAGTCAGGGGACAGAGAACACTGAAGCTTTCTTT
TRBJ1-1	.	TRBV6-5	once	CASSYPGMNTEAFF	TGTGCCAGCAGTTATCCGGGAATGAACACTGAAGCTTTCTTT
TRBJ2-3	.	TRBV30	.	CAWHQVGLLTDTQYF	TGTGCCTGGCATCAAGTCGGGTTACTGACAGATACGCAGTATTTT
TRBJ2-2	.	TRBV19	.	CASSIGTNTGELFF	TGTGCCAGTAGTATCGGTACGAACACCGGGGAGCTGTTTTTT
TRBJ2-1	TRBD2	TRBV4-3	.	CASSQETSRGGEQFF	TGCGCCAGCAGCCAAGAGACTAGCCGGGGAGGTGAGCAGTTCTTC
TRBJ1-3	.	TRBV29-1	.	CSGLINPGNTIYF	TGCAGCGGGCTTATCAATCCTGGAAACACCATATATTTT
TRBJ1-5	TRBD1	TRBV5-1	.	CASRTGTGSNQPQHF	TGCGCCAGCAGGACCGGGACAGGGAGCAATCAGCCCCAGCATTTT